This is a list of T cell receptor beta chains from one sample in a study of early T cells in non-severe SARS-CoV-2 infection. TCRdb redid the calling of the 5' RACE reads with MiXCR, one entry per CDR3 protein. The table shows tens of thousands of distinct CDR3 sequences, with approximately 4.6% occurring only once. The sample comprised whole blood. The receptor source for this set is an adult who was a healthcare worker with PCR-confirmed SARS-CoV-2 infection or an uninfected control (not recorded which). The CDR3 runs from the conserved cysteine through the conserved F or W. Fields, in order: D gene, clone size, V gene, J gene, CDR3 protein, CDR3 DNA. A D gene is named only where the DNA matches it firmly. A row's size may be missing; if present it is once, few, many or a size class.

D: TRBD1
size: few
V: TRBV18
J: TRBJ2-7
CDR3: CARPDRGPYEQYF
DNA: TGTGCCAGACCGGACAGGGGTCCCTACGAGCAGTACTTC

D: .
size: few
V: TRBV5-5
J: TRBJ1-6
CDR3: CASSLYWDSPLHF
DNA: TGTGCCAGCAGCTTGTATTGGGATTCACCCCTCCACTTT

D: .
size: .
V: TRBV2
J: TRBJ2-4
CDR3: CASSELLARDSTENIQYF
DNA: TGTGCCAGCAGTGAGCTTCTCGCGCGGGACAGCACAGAAAACATTCAGTACTTC

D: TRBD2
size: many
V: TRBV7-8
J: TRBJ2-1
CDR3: CASSRLAGNEQFF
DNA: TGTGCCAGCAGCAGACTAGCGGGTAATGAGCAGTTCTTC

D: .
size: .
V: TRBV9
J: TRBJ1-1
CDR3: CASSVGTLNTEAFF
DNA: TGTGCCAGCAGCGTAGGAACTTTGAACACTGAAGCTTTCTTT

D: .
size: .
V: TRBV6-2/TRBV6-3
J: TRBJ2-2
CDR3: CASSYIGLRAADTGELFF
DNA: TGTGCCAGCAGTTATATAGGACTCAGGGCGGCGGACACCGGGGAGCTGTTTTTT

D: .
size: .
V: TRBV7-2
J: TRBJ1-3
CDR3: CASSREWGPGNTIYF
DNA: TGTGCCAGCAGCCGAGAGTGGGGCCCTGGAAACACCATATATTTT

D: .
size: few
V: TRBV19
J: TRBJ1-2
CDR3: CASSISPGYGYTF
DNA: TGTGCCAGTAGTATCTCTCCAGGCTATGGCTACACCTTC

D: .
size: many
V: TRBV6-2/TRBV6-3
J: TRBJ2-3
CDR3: CASSTRTGTDTQYF
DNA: TGTGCCAGCAGTACCAGGACAGGCACAGATACGCAGTATTTT

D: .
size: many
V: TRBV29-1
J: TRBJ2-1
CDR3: CSVVQSSYNEQFF
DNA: TGCAGCGTTGTACAGAGCTCCTACAATGAGCAGTTCTTC

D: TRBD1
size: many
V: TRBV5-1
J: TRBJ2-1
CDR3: CASSPGQDTYNEQFF
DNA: TGCGCCAGCAGCCCGGGACAGGATACCTACAATGAGCAGTTCTTC

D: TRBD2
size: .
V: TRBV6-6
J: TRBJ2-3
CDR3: CATSTSGGARDTQYF
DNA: TGTGCCACCTCGACTAGCGGGGGGGCTAGAGATACGCAGTATTTT

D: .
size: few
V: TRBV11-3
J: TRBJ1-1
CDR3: CASSSLQNTEAFF
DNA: TGTGCCAGCAGTTCACTCCAGAACACTGAAGCTTTCTTT

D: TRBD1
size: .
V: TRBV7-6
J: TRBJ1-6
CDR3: CASSSNPGQGRTLHF
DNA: TGTGCCAGCAGCTCCAATCCGGGACAGGGGAGGACCCTCCACTTT

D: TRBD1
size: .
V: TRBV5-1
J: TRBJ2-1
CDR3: CASSHGLQGKHEQFF
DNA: TGCGCCAGCAGCCATGGGCTACAGGGGAAGCATGAGCAGTTCTTC

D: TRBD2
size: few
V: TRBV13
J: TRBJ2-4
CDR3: CASSLYGTSGKNIQYF
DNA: TGTGCCAGCAGCTTGTATGGGACTAGCGGGAAAAACATTCAGTACTTC

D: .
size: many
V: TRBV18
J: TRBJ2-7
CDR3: CASSPTAGTQSEQYF
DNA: TGTGCCAGCTCACCAACTGCCGGGACCCAAAGCGAGCAGTACTTC

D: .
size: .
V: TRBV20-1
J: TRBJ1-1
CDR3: CSANPSRAGNTEAFF
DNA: TGCAGTGCTAACCCGTCCCGTGCGGGGAACACTGAAGCTTTCTTT

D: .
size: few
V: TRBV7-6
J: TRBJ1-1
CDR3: CASSLNPQNTEAFF
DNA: TGTGCCAGCAGCTTAAACCCCCAGAACACTGAAGCTTTCTTT

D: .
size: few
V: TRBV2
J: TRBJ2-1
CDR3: CASDDSYNEQFF
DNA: TGTGCCAGCGACGACAGCTACAATGAGCAGTTCTTC

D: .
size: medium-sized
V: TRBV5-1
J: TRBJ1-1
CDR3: CASSLRERQRAFF
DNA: TGCGCCAGCAGCTTGAGGGAGCGACAGAGAGCTTTCTTT

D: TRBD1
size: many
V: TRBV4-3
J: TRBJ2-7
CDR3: CASSYGTGFYEQYF
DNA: TGCGCCAGCAGCTACGGGACAGGGTTCTACGAGCAGTACTTC

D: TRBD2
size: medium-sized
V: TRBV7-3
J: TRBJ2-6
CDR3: CASSTSGSGANVLTF
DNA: TGTGCCAGCAGTACTAGCGGATCTGGGGCCAACGTCCTGACTTTC

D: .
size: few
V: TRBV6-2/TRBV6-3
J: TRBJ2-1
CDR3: CASSPISPYNEQFF
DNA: TGTGCCAGCAGCCCGATATCCCCCTACAATGAGCAGTTCTTC

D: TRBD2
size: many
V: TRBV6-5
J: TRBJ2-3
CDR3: CASSYSGGGTDTQYF
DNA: TGTGCCAGCAGTTACAGCGGGGGCGGCACAGATACGCAGTATTTT

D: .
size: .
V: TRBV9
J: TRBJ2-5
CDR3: CASSPGSGTDILNLETQYF
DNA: TGTGCCAGCAGCCCCGGTTCTGGGACCGACATATTAAACCTAGAGACCCAGTACTTC

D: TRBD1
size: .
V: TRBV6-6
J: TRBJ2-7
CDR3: CASGDRVSFYEQYF
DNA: TGTGCCAGCGGGGACAGGGTCTCCTTCTACGAGCAGTACTTC

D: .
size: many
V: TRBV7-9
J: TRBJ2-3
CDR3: CASSRVQGPDTQYF
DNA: TGTGCCAGCAGCCGAGTTCAGGGGCCAGATACGCAGTATTTT

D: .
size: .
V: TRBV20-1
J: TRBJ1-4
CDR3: CSARGTATNEKPFF
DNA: TGCAGTGCTAGAGGGACGGCTACTAATGAAAAACCGTTTTTT

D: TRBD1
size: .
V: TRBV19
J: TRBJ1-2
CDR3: CASSAKATDRGPYGYTF
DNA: TGTGCCAGTAGTGCAAAGGCGACGGACAGGGGGCCGTATGGCTACACCTTC

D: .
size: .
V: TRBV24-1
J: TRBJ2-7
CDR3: CATSNGPYEQYF
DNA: TGTGCCACCAGTAATGGTCCCTACGAGCAGTACTTC

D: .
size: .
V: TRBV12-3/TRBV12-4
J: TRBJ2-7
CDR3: CASSNRDPSYEQYF
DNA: TGTGCCAGCAGTAACAGGGACCCGTCCTACGAGCAGTACTTC

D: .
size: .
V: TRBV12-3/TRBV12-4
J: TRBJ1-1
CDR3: CASSLDIGQRNTEAFF
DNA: TGTGCCAGCAGTTTAGATATTGGACAGAGGAACACTGAAGCTTTCTTT

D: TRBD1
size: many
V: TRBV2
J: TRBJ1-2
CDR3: CASSTGTESGYTF
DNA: TGTGCCAGCAGCACTGGGACAGAGAGTGGCTACACCTTC

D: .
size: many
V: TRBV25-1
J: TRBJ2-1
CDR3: CASSGRDEQFF
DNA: TGTGCCAGCAGTGGGCGGGATGAGCAGTTCTTC

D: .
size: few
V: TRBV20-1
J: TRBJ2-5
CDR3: CSARDTRNARETQYF
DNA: TGCAGTGCTAGAGACACACGAAACGCCCGGGAGACCCAGTACTTC

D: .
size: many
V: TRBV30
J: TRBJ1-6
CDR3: CAWRRMGLSYNSPLHF
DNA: TGTGCCTGGAGGAGAATGGGGTTATCCTATAATTCACCCCTCCACTTT

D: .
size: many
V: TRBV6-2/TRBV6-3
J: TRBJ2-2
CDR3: CASSPFGAQTGELFF
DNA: TGTGCCAGCAGCCCCTTCGGGGCGCAAACCGGGGAGCTGTTTTTT

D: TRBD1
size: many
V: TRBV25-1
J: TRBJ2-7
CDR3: CASSELSTGGAEQYF
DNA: TGTGCCAGCAGCGAACTATCGACAGGGGGCGCCGAGCAGTACTTC

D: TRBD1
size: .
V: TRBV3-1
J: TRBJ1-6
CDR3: CASSHWTGTDSPLHF
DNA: TGTGCCAGCAGCCATTGGACAGGGACAGATTCACCCCTCCACTTT

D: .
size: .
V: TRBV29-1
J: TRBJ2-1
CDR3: CSVRALVYNEQFF
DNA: TGCAGCGTTAGAGCTTTAGTGTACAATGAGCAGTTCTTC

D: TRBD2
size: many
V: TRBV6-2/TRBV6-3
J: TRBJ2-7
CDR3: CASSYSIGGGTYEQYF
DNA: TGTGCCAGCAGTTACTCGATCGGGGGGGGAACCTACGAGCAGTACTTC